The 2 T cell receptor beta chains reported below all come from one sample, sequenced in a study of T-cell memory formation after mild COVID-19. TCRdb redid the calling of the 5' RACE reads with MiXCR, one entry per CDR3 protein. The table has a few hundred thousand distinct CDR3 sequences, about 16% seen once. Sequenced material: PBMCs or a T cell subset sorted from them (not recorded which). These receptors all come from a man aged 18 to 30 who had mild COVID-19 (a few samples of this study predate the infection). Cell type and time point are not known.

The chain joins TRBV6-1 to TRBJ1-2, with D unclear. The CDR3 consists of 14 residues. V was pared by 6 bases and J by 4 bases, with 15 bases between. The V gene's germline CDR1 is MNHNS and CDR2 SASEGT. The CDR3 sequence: CASSSRGSPYGYTF. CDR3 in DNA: TGTGCCAGCAGCTCGAGAGGGAGTCCCTATGGCTACACCTTC.

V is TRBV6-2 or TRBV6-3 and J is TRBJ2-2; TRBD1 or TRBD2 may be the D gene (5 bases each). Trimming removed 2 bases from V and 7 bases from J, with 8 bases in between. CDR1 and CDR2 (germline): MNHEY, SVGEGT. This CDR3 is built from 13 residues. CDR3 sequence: CASSYGGDGELFF. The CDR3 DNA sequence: TGTGCCAGCAGTTACGGGGGAGACGGGGAGCTGTTTTTT.